This T cell receptor (beta chain) was captured by sequencing in a study of blood T cell repertoires in COVID-19. The CDR3 covers 13 residues. Trimming stripped 9 bases from V and 3 bases from J, with 14 bases between. Germline CDR1 and CDR2: LGHDT and YNNKEL (reference sequence). The assay was immunoSEQ multiplex PCR, and TCRdb's table has in-frame clones only and misses some. This table has over 250,000 clones, over 75% appearing once. Source material: PBMCs or T cells enriched from blood (not recorded which). This chain joins TRBV3-1 (or the pseudogene TRBV3-2) and TRBJ1-2; TRBD1 is a possible D gene (5 bases). The sequence was obtained from a woman in her 30s who had recovered from COVID-19. CDR3 nucleotide sequence: TGTGCCAGGGGAGGCAGGGAGGACTATGGCTACACCTTC. Residues: CARGGREDYGYTF.